This T cell receptor beta chain was profiled in a study of shared clonotypes between healthy human individuals. Study-level points and caveats: A handful of donors held 5% to 5.5% of naive CD4 clonotypes in common.

TCRdb's table, derived via immunoSEQ multiplex PCR, lists solely in-frame clones and lacks some. The sample yields about 870,000 clones, 85% to 95% seen once. For this clone: Antigen unknown.

The naive CD8 fraction comprised CD45RO-negative cells positively selected for CCR7 and excluded terminally differentiated effector memory CD45RA+ cells. The V and J ends lost 3 bases and 6 bases respectively, with 17 bases between them. The CDR3 is 16 residues long. Germline lookup yields CDR1 SGHDN and CDR2 FVKESK. This sequence originates from a man younger than 45 in good health. Sequencing was carried out using naive CD8+ T cells sorted from blood. This rearrangement joins TRBV14 to TRBJ2-2, with a weak D call TRBD1 (6 bases). The CDR3 DNA is TGTGCCAGCAGCCAGATTTCTGGGACATTGGCCGGGGAGCTGTTTTTT. This translates into CASSQISGTLAGELFF.